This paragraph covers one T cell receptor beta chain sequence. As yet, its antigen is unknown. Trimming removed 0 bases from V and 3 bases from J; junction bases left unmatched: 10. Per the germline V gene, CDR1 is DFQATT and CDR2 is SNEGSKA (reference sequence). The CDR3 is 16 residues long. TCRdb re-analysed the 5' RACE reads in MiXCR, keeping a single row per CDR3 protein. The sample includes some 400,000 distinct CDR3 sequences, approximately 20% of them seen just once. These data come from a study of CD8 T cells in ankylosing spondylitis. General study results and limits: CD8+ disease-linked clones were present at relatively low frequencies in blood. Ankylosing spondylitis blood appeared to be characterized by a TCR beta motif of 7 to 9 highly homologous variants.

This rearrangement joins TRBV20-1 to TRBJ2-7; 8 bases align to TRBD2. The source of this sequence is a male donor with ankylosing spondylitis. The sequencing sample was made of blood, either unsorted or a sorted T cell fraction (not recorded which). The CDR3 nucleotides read TGCAGTGCTAGAGACCCACGGGAGGGCCGGGTCTACGAGCAGTACTTC. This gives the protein CSARDPREGRVYEQYF.